The rows below give T cell receptor beta chains drawn from one sample of a study of CXCR3-negative and CXCR3-positive naive CD8 T cells. From the 5' RACE reads, TCRdb lists one entry per CDR3 protein and no DNA. The specimen's table records 46,000 or so distinct CDR3 sequences. The sample taken for sequencing was naive CXCR3- CD8+ T cells from blood. The receptors derive from a human donor in good health. Some clones in this sample may be carry-over from other donors' samples. CDR3s include the opening cysteine and the closing phenylalanine or tryptophan. Each record gives: CDR3 protein, CDR3 length, J gene, clone size, V gene. Clone size is not always given. Where it is, it says once, few, many or a class for expanded clones.

cdr3_aa: CASSVSSGQGDYGYTF
cdr3_length: 16
j_call: TRBJ1-2
clone_size: .
v_call: TRBV9

cdr3_aa: CAWSVLSVRIRNTGELFF
cdr3_length: 18
j_call: TRBJ2-2
clone_size: .
v_call: TRBV30

cdr3_aa: CASSFTSYNEQFF
cdr3_length: 13
j_call: TRBJ2-1
clone_size: medium-sized
v_call: TRBV7-6

cdr3_aa: CASSLLGELFF
cdr3_length: 11
j_call: TRBJ2-2
clone_size: .
v_call: TRBV7-9

cdr3_aa: CASSYSLVGTGYFTEAFF
cdr3_length: 18
j_call: TRBJ1-1
clone_size: .
v_call: TRBV6-6

cdr3_aa: CASSISTSGSVEQYF
cdr3_length: 15
j_call: TRBJ2-7
clone_size: .
v_call: TRBV27

cdr3_aa: CASSYSIRNTEAFF
cdr3_length: 14
j_call: TRBJ1-1
clone_size: .
v_call: TRBV6-2/TRBV6-3

cdr3_aa: CSVPRALAKNIQYF
cdr3_length: 14
j_call: TRBJ2-4
clone_size: .
v_call: TRBV29-1

cdr3_aa: CSVDGTTPLRRYNEQFF
cdr3_length: 17
j_call: TRBJ2-1
clone_size: .
v_call: TRBV29-1

cdr3_aa: CAISEGRGQETQYF
cdr3_length: 14
j_call: TRBJ2-5
clone_size: .
v_call: TRBV10-3

cdr3_aa: CASSPFGGGQETQYF
cdr3_length: 15
j_call: TRBJ2-5
clone_size: .
v_call: TRBV3-1

cdr3_aa: CASRSLAGGLQETQYF
cdr3_length: 16
j_call: TRBJ2-5
clone_size: .
v_call: TRBV27

cdr3_aa: CASPRRSYEQYF
cdr3_length: 12
j_call: TRBJ2-7
clone_size: .
v_call: TRBV5-5

cdr3_aa: CSGGPTPLSGNEQFF
cdr3_length: 15
j_call: TRBJ2-1
clone_size: .
v_call: TRBV29-1

cdr3_aa: CASSQATKQRTDTQYF
cdr3_length: 16
j_call: TRBJ2-3
clone_size: .
v_call: TRBV3-1

cdr3_aa: CASSSPVISSPAGQYF
cdr3_length: 16
j_call: TRBJ2-7
clone_size: .
v_call: TRBV28

cdr3_aa: CASSLASAYYEQYF
cdr3_length: 14
j_call: TRBJ2-7
clone_size: .
v_call: TRBV7-8

cdr3_aa: CSATGGESPYEQYF
cdr3_length: 14
j_call: TRBJ2-7
clone_size: .
v_call: TRBV29-1

cdr3_aa: CATFSGEASEAFF
cdr3_length: 13
j_call: TRBJ1-1
clone_size: .
v_call: TRBV19

cdr3_aa: CASSPGAPTQYF
cdr3_length: 12
j_call: TRBJ2-5
clone_size: .
v_call: TRBV12-3/TRBV12-4

cdr3_aa: CASTEGPWSNQPQHF
cdr3_length: 15
j_call: TRBJ1-5
clone_size: .
v_call: TRBV6-2/TRBV6-3

cdr3_aa: CASIGNWGLSEQYF
cdr3_length: 14
j_call: TRBJ2-7
clone_size: .
v_call: TRBV6-2/TRBV6-3

cdr3_aa: CASSLGLAGLNEQFF
cdr3_length: 15
j_call: TRBJ2-1
clone_size: medium-sized
v_call: TRBV27

cdr3_aa: CASTPGEIRTEAFF
cdr3_length: 14
j_call: TRBJ1-1
clone_size: .
v_call: TRBV21-1

cdr3_aa: CSATGTGVSGANVLTF
cdr3_length: 16
j_call: TRBJ2-6
clone_size: .
v_call: TRBV20-1

cdr3_aa: CASSWDSGGTEQYF
cdr3_length: 14
j_call: TRBJ2-7
clone_size: .
v_call: TRBV5-1

cdr3_aa: CASSLRGTVDNNEQFF
cdr3_length: 16
j_call: TRBJ2-1
clone_size: .
v_call: TRBV4-2